The clone carrying this TCR beta chain was seen a few times. What it binds is not known. The sample is drawn from a study of blood T cells in healthy people across ages. V lost 1 base and J 1 base, leaving 9 bases between the germline ends. CDR3 length: 15 amino acids. CDR1 and CDR2 from the germline V gene are LGHDT and YNNKEL (reference sequence). The study's findings and limits: Long-lived donors carried more naive CD4+ cells and greater diversity than aged donors.

Sample-barcoded 5' priming and a J-beta primer mix drove a second PCR of roughly 6 to 12 cycles. TCRdb reprocessed the 5' RACE reads with MiXCR, giving one entry per CDR3 protein. Of around 1.1 million distinct CDR3 sequences listed, roughly two fifths were seen once; the top ten hold about an eighth. The sequence was obtained from a man aged 18 to 30 in good health. The chain uses TRBV3-1 and TRBJ2-3; D gene ambiguous. Sequencing was done on a sample of blood. In nucleotides, the CDR3 is TGTGCCAGCAGCCAAGCGGGCCAGCGCACAGATACGCAGTATTTT. It yields the protein CASSQAGQRTDTQYF.